This T cell receptor (beta chain) was found in a study of beta chain features in type 1 diabetes. Study-level background: Patients and healthy donors were similar in age, gender and cell yields.

Markers CD45RO/CCR7/CD25/CD127/CD95/CD27 served to sort CD4+ naive, central memory, regulatory and stem cell-like memory cells. Sequenced material consisted of expressed TCRB transcripts (all of the isolated RNA was reverse transcribed). Method: immunoSEQ multiplex PCR; TCRdb's copy keeps in-frame clones and lacks some. The top ten hold approximately 4% of the sample, which has some 250,000 clones, about 25% seen once. Points on this clone: Its target is unknown. Distinct nucleotide sequences in the sample also encode this CDR3.

V shed 0 bases, J shed 4 bases, and the junction held 0 bases outside the gene matches. The CDR3 runs 13 residues. Germline lookup yields CDR1 GTSNPN and CDR2 SVGIG (reference sequence). General study results and limits: VDJ junctions from type 1 diabetes patients carried fewer insertions and larger deletions.

The chain links TRBV30 to TRBJ1-5; TRBD1 matches 7 bases. The receptor's source is a man aged 30 to 45 in good health. Sequenced sample: central memory CD4+ T cells from blood. CDR3 loop: CAWSVTGNQPQHF. In DNA, the CDR3 is TGTGCCTGGAGTGTGACAGGGAATCAGCCCCAGCATTTT. Full variable domain (remainder filled in from reference TRBV30 and TRBJ1-5): SQTIHQWPATLVQPVGSPLSLECTVEGTSNPNLYWYRQAAGRGLQLLFYSVGIGQISSEVPQNLSASRPQDRQFILSSKKLLLSDSGFYLCAWSVTGNQPQHFGDGTRLSIL.